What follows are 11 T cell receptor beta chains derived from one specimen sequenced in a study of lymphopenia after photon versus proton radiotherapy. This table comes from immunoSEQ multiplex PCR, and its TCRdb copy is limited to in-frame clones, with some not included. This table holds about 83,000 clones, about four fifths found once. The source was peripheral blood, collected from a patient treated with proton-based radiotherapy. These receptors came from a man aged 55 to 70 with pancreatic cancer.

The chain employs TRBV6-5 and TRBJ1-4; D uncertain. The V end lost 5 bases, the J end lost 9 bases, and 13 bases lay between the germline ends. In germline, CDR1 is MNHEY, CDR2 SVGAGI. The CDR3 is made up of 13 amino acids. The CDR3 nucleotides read TGTGCCAGCAGTGTAGGAGGGAATCAAAAACTGTTTTTT. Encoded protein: CASSVGGNQKLFF.

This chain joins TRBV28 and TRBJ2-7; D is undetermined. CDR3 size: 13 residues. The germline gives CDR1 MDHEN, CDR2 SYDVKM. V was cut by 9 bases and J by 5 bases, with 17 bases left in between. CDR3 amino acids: CASCRSGAHEQYF. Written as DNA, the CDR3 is TGTGCCAGTTGTCGCAGTGGAGCCCACGAGCAGTACTTC. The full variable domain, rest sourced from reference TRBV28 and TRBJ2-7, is DVKVTQSSRYLVKRTGEKVFLECVQDMDHENMFWYRQDPGLGLRLIYFSYDVKMKEKGDIPEGYSVSREKKERFSLILESASTNQTSMYLCASCRSGAHEQYFGPGTRLTVT.

The CDR3 sequence: CASSPGRGVSYEQYF. Here the CDR3 DNA reads TGTGCCAGCAGCCCTGGTCGTGGAGTTAGCTACGAGCAGTACTTC. V is TRBV2 and J is TRBJ2-7, with unresolved D. Germline V lookup: CDR1 SNHLY, CDR2 FYNNEI. The CDR3 length is 15 residues. Trimming removed 6 bases from V and 3 bases from J, with 18 bases in between.

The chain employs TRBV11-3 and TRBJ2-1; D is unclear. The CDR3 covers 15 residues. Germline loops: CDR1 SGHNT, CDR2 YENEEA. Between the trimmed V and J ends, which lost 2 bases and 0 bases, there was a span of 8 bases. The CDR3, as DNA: TGTGCCAGCAGCTTAAAAGTCCACTCCTACAATGAGCAGTTCTTC. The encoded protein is CASSLKVHSYNEQFF.

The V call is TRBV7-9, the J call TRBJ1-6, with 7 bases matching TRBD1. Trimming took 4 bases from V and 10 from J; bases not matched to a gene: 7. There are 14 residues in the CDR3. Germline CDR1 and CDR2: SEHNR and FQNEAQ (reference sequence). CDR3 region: CASSSDREGSPLHF. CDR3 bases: TGTGCCAGCAGCTCAGACAGGGAAGGGTCACCCCTCCACTTT. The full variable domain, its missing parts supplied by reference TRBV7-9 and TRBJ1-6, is DTGVSQNPRHKITKRGQNVTFRCDPISEHNRLYWYRQTLGQGPEFLTYFQNEAQLEKSRLLSDRFSAERPKGSFSTLEIQRTEQGDSAMYLCASSSDREGSPLHFGNGTRLTVT.

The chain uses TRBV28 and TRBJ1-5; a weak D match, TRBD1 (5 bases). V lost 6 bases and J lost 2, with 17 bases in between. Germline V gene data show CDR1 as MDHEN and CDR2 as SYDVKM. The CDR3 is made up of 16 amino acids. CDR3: CASSTLEGQGNQPQHF. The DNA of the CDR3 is TGTGCCAGCAGCACCCTCGAGGGGCAGGGCAATCAGCCCCAGCATTTT. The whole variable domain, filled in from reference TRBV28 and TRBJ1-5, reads DVKVTQSSRYLVKRTGEKVFLECVQDMDHENMFWYRQDPGLGLRLIYFSYDVKMKEKGDIPEGYSVSREKKERFSLILESASTNQTSMYLCASSTLEGQGNQPQHFGDGTRLSIL.

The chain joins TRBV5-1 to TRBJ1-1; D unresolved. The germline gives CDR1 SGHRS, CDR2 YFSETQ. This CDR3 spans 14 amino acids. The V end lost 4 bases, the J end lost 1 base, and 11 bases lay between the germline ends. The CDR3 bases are TGCGCCAGCAGCCCTGGGTCGGAGAACACTGAAGCTTTCTTT. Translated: CASSPGSENTEAFF.

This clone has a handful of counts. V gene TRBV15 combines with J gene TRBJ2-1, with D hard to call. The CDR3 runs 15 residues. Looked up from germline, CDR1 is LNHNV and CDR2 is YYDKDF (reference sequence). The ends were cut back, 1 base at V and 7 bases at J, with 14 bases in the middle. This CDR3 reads CATSRVVAGPNEQFF. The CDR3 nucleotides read TGTGCCACCAGCAGAGTAGTGGCCGGACCGAATGAGCAGTTCTTC.

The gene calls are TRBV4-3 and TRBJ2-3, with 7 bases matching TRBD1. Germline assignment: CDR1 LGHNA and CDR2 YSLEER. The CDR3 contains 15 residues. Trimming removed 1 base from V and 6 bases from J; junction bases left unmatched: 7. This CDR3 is CASSQGLDRVDTQYF. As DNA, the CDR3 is TGCGCCAGCAGCCAAGGCCTCGACAGGGTGGATACGCAGTATTTT.

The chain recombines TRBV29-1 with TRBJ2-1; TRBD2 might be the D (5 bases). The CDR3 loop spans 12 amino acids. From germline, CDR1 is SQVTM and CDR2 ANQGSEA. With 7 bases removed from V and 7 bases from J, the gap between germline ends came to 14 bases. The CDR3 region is CSATPGVNEQFF. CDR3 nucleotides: TGCAGCGCAACGCCCGGGGTGAATGAGCAGTTCTTC.

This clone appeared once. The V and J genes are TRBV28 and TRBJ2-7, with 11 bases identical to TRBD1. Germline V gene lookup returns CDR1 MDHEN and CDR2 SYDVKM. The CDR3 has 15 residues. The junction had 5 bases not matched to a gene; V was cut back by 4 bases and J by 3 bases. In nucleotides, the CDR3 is TGTGCCAGCAGTTCGCCCGGGACAGGGGGCTACGAGCAGTACTTC. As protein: CASSSPGTGGYEQYF.